This entry describes one TCR beta chain. Enrollees, about 18 to 90 years old, lived in approximately 25 US areas. Clones were read by immunoSEQ multiplex PCR, and TCRdb kept only the in-frame ones, dropping some. Among a few hundred thousand clones listed, roughly nine tenths were seen once. Germline values: CDR1 LNHDA, CDR2 SQIVND (reference sequence). V gave up 8 bases and J gave up 1 base; unmatched junction bases: 12. CDR3 length: 18 residues. The data were taken from a study of blood T cell repertoires in COVID-19. This rearrangement joins TRBV19 to TRBJ2-5, with 14 nucleotides matching TRBD2. The sequence came from a woman aged 25-40 years who had recovered from COVID-19. Source material: PBMCs or T cells enriched from blood (not recorded which). The chain's CDR3 is CASGNPGTSGGPQETQYF. CDR3 coding DNA: TGTGCCAGTGGAAATCCCGGGACTAGCGGGGGACCCCAAGAGACCCAGTACTTC.